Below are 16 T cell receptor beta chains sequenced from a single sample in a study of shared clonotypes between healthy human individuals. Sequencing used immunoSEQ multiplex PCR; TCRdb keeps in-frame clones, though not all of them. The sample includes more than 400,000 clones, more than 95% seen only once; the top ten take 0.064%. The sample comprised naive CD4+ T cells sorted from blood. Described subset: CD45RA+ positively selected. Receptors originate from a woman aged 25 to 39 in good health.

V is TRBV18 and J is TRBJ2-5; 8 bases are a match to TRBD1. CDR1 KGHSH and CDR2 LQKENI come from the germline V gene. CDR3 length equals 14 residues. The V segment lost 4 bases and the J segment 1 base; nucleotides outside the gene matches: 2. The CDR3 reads CASSLGQGQETQYF. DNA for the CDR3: TGTGCCAGCTCACTCGGACAGGGCCAAGAGACCCAGTACTTC.

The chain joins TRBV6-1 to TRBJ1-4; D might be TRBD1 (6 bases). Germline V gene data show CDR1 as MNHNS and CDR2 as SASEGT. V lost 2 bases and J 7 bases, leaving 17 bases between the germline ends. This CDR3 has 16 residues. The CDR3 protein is CASSEIWGRGGEKLFF. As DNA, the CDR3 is TGTGCCAGCAGTGAAATATGGGGAAGGGGGGGTGAAAAACTGTTTTTT.

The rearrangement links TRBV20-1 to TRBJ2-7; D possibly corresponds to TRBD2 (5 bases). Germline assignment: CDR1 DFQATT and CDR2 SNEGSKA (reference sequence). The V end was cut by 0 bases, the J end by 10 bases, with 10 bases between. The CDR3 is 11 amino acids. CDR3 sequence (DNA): TGCAGTGCTAGAGATTTGCGGGCTCAGTACTTC. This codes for CSARDLRAQYF.

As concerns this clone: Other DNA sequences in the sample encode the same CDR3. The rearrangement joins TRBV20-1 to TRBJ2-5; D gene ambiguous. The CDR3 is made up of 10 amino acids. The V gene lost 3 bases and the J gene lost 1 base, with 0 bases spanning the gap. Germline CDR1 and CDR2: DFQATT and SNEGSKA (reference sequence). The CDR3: CSASQETQYF. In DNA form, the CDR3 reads TGCAGTGCTAGCCAAGAGACCCAGTACTTC.

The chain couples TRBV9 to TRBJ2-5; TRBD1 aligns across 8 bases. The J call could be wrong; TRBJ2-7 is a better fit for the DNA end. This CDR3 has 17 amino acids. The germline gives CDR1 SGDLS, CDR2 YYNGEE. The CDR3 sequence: CASSVAPGAGGEYEQYF. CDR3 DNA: TGTGCCAGCAGCGTAGCCCCCGGGGCAGGGGGCGAGTACGAGCAGTACTTC.

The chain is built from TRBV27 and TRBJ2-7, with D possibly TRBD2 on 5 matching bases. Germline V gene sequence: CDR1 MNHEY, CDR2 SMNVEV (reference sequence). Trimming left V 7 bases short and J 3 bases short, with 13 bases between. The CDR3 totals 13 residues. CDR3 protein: CASILDSIYEQYF. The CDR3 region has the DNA TGTGCCAGCATCTTGGACTCGATCTACGAGCAGTACTTC.

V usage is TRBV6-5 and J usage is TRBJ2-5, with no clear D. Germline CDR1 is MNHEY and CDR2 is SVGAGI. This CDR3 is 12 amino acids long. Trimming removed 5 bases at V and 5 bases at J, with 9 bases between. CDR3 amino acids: CASSTQWETQYF. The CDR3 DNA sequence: TGTGCCAGCAGTACTCAATGGGAGACCCAGTACTTC.

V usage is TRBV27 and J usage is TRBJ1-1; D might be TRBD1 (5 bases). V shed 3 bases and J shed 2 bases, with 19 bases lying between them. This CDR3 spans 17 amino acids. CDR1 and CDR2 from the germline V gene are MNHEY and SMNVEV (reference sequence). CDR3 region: CASSFGWGPAGNTEAFF. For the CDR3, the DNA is TGTGCCAGCAGTTTCGGTTGGGGCCCTGCGGGAAACACTGAAGCTTTCTTT.

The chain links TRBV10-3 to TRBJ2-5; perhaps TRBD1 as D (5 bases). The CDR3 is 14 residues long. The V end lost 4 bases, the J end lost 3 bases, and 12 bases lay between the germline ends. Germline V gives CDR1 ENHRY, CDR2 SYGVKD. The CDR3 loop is CAISAAGFKETQYF. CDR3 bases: TGTGCCATCAGTGCGGCAGGGTTTAAAGAGACCCAGTACTTC.

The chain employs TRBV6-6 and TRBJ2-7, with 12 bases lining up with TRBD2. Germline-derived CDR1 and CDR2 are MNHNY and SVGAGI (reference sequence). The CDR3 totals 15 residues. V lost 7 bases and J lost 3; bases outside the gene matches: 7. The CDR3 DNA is TGTGCCAGCAAACTAGCGGGAGGCCAGGACTACGAGCAGTACTTC. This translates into CASKLAGGQDYEQYF.

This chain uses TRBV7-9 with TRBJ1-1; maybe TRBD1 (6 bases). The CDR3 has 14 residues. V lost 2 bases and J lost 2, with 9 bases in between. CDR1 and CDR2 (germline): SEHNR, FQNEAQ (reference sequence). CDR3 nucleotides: TGTGCCAGCAGCTTAACACAGGGAAACACTGAAGCTTTCTTT. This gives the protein CASSLTQGNTEAFF.

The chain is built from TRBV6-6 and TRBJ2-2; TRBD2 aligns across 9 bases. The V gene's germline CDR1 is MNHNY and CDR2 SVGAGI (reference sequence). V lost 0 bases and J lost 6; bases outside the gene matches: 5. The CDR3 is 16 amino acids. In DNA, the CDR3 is TGTGCCAGCAGTTACTCGCGGGAGGGCCGGGCCGGGGAGCTGTTTTTT. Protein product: CASSYSREGRAGELFF.

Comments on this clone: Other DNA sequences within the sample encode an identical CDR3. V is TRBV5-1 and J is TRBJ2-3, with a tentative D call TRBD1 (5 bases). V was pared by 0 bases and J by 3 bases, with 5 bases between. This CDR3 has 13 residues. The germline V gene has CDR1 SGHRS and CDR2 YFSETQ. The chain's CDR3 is CASSLEGTDTQYF. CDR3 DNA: TGCGCCAGCAGCTTGGAGGGGACAGATACGCAGTATTTT.

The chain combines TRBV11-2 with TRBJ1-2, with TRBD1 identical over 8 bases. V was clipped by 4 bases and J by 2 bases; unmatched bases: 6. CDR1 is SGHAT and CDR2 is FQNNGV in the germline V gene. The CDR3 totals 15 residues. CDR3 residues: CASSSFDRGNYGYTF. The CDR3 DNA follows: TGTGCCAGCAGCTCATTCGACAGGGGAAACTATGGCTACACCTTC.

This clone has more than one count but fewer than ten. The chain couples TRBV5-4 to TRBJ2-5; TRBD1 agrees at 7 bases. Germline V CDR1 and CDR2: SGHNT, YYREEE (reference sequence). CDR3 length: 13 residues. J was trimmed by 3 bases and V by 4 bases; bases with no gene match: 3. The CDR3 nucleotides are TGTGCCAGCAGCACCGGGACAGAAGAGACCCAGTACTTC. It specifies CASSTGTEETQYF. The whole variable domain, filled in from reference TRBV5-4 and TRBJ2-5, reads ETGVTQSPTHLIKTRGQQVTLRCSSQSGHNTVSWYQQALGQGPQFIFQYYREEENGRGNFPPRFSGLQFPNYSSELNVNALELDDSALYLCASSTGTEETQYFGPGTRLLVL.

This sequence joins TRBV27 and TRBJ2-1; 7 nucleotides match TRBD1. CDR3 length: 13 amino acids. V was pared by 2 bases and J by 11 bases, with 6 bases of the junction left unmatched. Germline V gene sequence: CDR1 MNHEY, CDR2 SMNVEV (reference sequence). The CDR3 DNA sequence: TGTGCCAGCAGTTTAACCCCGGGACAGCAGCAGTTCTTC. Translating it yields CASSLTPGQQQFF.